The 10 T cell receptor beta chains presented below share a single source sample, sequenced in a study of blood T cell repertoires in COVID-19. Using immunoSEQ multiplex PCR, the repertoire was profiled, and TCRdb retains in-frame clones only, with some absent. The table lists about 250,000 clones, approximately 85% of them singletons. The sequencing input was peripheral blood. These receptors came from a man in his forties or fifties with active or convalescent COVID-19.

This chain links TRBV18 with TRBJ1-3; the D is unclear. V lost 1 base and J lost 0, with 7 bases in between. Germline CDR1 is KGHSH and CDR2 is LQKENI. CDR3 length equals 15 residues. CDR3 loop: CASSPRRGSGNTIYF. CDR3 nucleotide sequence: TGTGCCAGCTCACCACGGAGAGGCTCTGGAAACACCATATATTTT. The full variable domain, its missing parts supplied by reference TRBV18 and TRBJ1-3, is NAGVMQNPRHLVRRRGQEARLRCSPMKGHSHVYWYRQLPEEGLKFMVYLQKENIIDESGMPKERFSAEFPKEGPSILRIQQVVRGDSAAYFCASSPRRGSGNTIYFGEGSWLTVV.

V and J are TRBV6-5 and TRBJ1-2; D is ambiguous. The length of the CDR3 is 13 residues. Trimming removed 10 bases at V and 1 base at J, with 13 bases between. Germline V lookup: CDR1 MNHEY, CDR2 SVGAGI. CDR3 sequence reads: CATATQVNYGYTF. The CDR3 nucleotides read TGTGCCACCGCGACTCAAGTTAACTATGGCTACACCTTC.

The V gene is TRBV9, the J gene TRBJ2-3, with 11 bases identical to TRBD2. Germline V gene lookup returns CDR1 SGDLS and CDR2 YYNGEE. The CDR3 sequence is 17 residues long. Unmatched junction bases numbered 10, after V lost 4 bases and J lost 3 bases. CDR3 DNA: TGTGCCAGCAGCCCAGGGACTAGCGGCCTTAGGACAGATACGCAGTATTTT. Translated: CASSPGTSGLRTDTQYF.

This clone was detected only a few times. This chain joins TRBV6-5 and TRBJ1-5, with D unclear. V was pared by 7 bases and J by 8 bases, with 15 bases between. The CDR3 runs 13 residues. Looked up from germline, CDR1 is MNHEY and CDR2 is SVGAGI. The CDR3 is CASNRASYEPQHF. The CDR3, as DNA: TGTGCCAGCAATCGAGCCTCATACGAGCCCCAGCATTTT.

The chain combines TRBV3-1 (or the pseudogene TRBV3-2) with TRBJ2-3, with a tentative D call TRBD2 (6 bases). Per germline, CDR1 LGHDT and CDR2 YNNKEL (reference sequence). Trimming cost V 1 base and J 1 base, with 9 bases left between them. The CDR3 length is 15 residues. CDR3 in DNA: TGTGCCAGCAGCCAAGGCGGGGCCCGCACAGATACGCAGTATTTT. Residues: CASSQGGARTDTQYF.

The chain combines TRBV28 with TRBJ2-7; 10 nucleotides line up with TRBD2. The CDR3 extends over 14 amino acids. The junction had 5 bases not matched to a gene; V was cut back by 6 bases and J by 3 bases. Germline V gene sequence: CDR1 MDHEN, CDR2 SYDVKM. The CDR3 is CASRELAGFYEQYF. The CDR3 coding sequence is TGTGCCAGCAGGGAACTAGCGGGATTCTACGAGCAGTACTTC. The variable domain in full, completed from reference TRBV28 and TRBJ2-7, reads DVKVTQSSRYLVKRTGEKVFLECVQDMDHENMFWYRQDPGLGLRLIYFSYDVKMKEKGDIPEGYSVSREKKERFSLILESASTNQTSMYLCASRELAGFYEQYFGPGTRLTVT.

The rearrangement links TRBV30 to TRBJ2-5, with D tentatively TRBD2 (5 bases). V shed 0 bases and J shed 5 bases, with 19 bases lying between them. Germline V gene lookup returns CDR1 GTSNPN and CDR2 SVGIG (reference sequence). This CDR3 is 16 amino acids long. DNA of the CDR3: TGTGCCTGGAGTGTACATCTCCAGCGGAGCAGGGAGACCCAGTACTTC. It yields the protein CAWSVHLQRSRETQYF.

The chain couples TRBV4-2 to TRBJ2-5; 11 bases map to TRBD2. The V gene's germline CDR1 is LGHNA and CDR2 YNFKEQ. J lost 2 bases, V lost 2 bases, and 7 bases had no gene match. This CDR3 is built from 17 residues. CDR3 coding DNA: TGTGCCAGCAGCCAAACCCTAGCGGGAGGAAGTCAAGAGACCCAGTACTTC. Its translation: CASSQTLAGGSQETQYF.

This chain's CDR3 is CASSRYSGGSTDTQYF. The DNA for the CDR3 is TGTGCCAGTAGTCGCTATAGCGGAGGAAGCACAGATACGCAGTATTTT. The V and J genes are TRBV19 and TRBJ2-3; D possibly corresponds to TRBD2 (6 bases). Germline values: CDR1 LNHDA, CDR2 SQIVND (reference sequence). Trimming took off 5 bases at V and 0 bases at J, with 15 bases between the two ends. The CDR3 totals 16 residues. The full variable domain, rest sourced from reference TRBV19 and TRBJ2-3, is DGGITQSPKYLFRKEGQNVTLSCEQNLNHDAMYWYRQDPGQGLRLIYYSQIVNDFQKGDIAEGYSVSREKKESFPLTVTSAQKNPTAFYLCASSRYSGGSTDTQYFGPGTRLTVL.

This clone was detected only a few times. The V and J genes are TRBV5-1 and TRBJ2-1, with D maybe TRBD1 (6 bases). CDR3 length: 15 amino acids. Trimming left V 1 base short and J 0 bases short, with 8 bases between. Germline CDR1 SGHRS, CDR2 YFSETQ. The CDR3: CASSLYRASYNEQFF. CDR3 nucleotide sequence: TGCGCCAGCAGCTTGTACAGGGCCTCCTACAATGAGCAGTTCTTC.